The source of this T cell receptor beta chain is a study of T cell repertoires in cytomegalovirus infection. Study context: From public TCR beta signatures came an indication of both CMV infection and matching HLA type. Regarding the study as a whole: CMV-specific TCR beta clonotypes restricted by HLA-C were the ones dominating the ex vivo response. Frequencies of public TCR beta families were cumulated, and this identified carriers of CMV plus the relevant HLA.

Remarks on this clonotype: What it recognizes is unknown.

TCRdb used MiXCR to reprocess the reads, holding one entry per CDR3 protein. The sample has approximately 500,000 distinct CDR3 sequences, around 11% seen once. The germline gives CDR1 DFQATT, CDR2 SNEGSKA (reference sequence). The CDR3 length is 15 residues. V was pared by 3 bases and J by 5 bases, with 11 bases of the junction left unmatched. The genes are TRBV20-1 and TRBJ2-5; TRBD1 matches at 8 bases. The TCR was taken from a human donor in good health (CMV status not recorded). Some clones in this sample may be carry-over from other donors' samples. The material sequenced was PBMCs. CDR3 DNA sequence: TGCAGTGCTAGTATTATTCAGGGGGCGCGGGAGACCCAGTACTTC. Encoded protein: CSASIIQGARETQYF.